The clone carrying this TCR beta chain was counted between two and nine times. The target antigen is unknown. These data come from a study of identical twins. Findings and caveats of the study: Clonotypes of the beta chain that were abundant in cord blood carried fewer insertions (memory repertoires showed none).

Germline V gene sequence: CDR1 LGHDT, CDR2 YNNKEL (reference sequence). CDR3 length: 14 residues. Between the trimmed V and J ends, which lost 1 base and 2 bases, there was a span of 7 bases. MiXCR, applied by TCRdb to the 5' RACE reads, yields one record per CDR3 protein. Seen here are roughly 190,000 distinct CDR3 sequences, approximately 16% observed once, and the top ten hold over 35%. These data also featured in a second study, about T cells expressing NK-cell markers.

Sequenced input: CD8+ T cells sorted from blood. This clonotype was sampled from a woman aged 18-29 years in good health. V gene TRBV3-1 combines with J gene TRBJ2-3; D is possibly TRBD2 (6 bases). The CDR3 DNA reads TGTGCCAGCAGCCAAGCGGACTACACAGATACGCAGTATTTT. This codes for CASSQADYTDTQYF.